Here is one T cell receptor (beta chain) with its context. This entry is derived from a study of blood T cell repertoires in COVID-19. Study-level information: Donors in the United States, Italy and Spain gave samples during acute or convalescent COVID-19. The cDNA or gDNA used as material had been derived from T cells, B-cell-depleted T cells, or PBMCs.

The protocol was immunoSEQ multiplex PCR, while the TCRdb copy is restricted to in-frame clones and leaves out a portion. Of some 120,000 clones in the sample, over 75% were seen once. The clonotype was recovered from a man aged 60 to 69 with acute or convalescent COVID-19. Sequenced material: peripheral blood.

CDR3 sequence (DNA): TGTGCCAGCAGCCTGGGTAGCACCTACGAGCAGTACTTC. Amino acids: CASSLGSTYEQYF. The gene calls are TRBV7-8 and TRBJ2-7; D remains unclear. Trimming removed 5 bases from V and 2 bases from J, with 10 bases in between. This CDR3 is built from 13 residues. Germline V gene lookup returns CDR1 SGHVS and CDR2 FQNEAQ. The full variable domain, completed using reference TRBV7-8 and TRBJ2-7, is GAGVSQSPRYKVAKRGQDVALRCDPISGHVSLFWYQQALGQGPEFLTYFQNEAQLDKSGLPSDRFFAERPEGSVSTLKIQRTQQEDSAVYLCASSLGSTYEQYFGPGTRLTVT.